This T cell receptor (beta chain) came from a study of a mutant IDH1 vaccine in newly diagnosed glioma. Study as a whole: The start of vaccination came 4-6 weeks after radiotherapy alone, or with temozolomide cycles. Earlier treatment was radiotherapy, temozolomide, or both, with most getting both. Week 35 brought visit V12, which was followed by visit V13 at week 47.

Losses at the gene ends were 5 bases for V and 6 bases for J; bases not matched to a gene: 6. The CDR3 contains 14 residues. Germline CDR1 reads PRHDT; CDR2 reads FYEKMQ (reference sequence). For this clone: What it binds is unknown.

Study-wide points: The study observed vaccine-induced immune responses in just over 90% of patients.

Time point described: week 47, end of study. Each vaccine dose was 300 ug of mutant IDH1 20-mer peptide, with topical imiquimod. Clones were sequenced by immunoSEQ multiplex PCR, and TCRdb holds only the in-frame ones, with some missing. The data contain 60,000 to 65,000 clones, over 80% of them singletons. The TCR originated in a man younger than 40 with glioma. This rearrangement joins TRBV13 to TRBJ2-7, with TRBD1 matching 11 bases. The sequencing used PBMCs, collected from a glioma patient whose treatment included an IDH1 peptide vaccine. This chain's CDR3 is CASSPGTGGSEQYF. The CDR3 bases are TGTGCCAGCAGCCCCGGGACAGGGGGGTCCGAGCAGTACTTC.